This TCR beta chain was observed in a study of OX40 agonist ivuxolimab in advanced cancers. Study-wide context: Patients were treated with ivuxolimab, an agonistic anti-OX40 (CD134) antibody. Patients with prior anti-PD-1, anti-PD-L1 or anti-CTLA-4 therapy were eligible; less than 50% had some. Study-wide results and caveats: CD8+ T cells (on average) carried more expanded clones than CD4+ T cells. Antigen specificity was not determined for the expanded peripheral T cells.

This clone has just one count. The antigen remains unidentified. Measured with immunoSEQ multiplex PCR; TCRdb has only the in-frame clones, and not every one. In the table there are some 13,000 clones, under 80% of which are singletons. The V end lost 8 bases, the J end lost 0 bases, and 9 bases lay between the germline ends. The CDR3 spans 13 residues. Germline loops: CDR1 SNHLY, CDR2 FYNNEI. This clonotype originated in an adult with an advanced solid tumor such as melanoma, head and neck, liver or kidney cancer. V gene TRBV2 combines with J gene TRBJ2-3; no clear D. The sequencing used CD4+ or CD8+ T cells sorted from blood, collected in a trial of the OX40 agonist ivuxolimab. The CDR3 loop is CASLYKSTDTQYF. For the CDR3, the DNA is TGTGCCAGCCTTTACAAAAGCACAGATACGCAGTATTTT.